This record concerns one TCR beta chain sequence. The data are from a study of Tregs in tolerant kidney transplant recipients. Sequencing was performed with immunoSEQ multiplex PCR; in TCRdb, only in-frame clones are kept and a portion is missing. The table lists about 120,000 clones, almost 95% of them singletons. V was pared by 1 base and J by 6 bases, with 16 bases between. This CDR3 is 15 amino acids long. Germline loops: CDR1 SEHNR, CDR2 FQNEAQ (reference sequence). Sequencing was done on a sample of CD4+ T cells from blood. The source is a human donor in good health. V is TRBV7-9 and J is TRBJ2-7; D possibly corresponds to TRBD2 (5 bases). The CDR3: CASSLGVGGGREQYF. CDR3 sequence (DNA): TGTGCCAGCAGCTTAGGGGTAGGAGGTGGTCGCGAGCAGTACTTC.